This TCR beta chain was recovered during a study of identical twins. Trimming shortened V by 10 bases and J by 3 bases, and 10 bases separated the two germline ends. This CDR3 is built from 12 residues. Germline CDR1 MNHNS, CDR2 SASEGT. TCRdb reprocessed the 5' RACE reads via MiXCR and lists one record per CDR3 protein. In the table there are nearly 650,000 distinct CDR3 sequences, around 7.5% of which are singletons. The sample also formed part of further work on yellow fever vaccine responses in identical twins. Turning to that study: The T cell response to vaccination in identical twins was reportedly partly convergent and partly personalized.

This sequence was found in a woman aged 18-30 years in good health. The chain joins TRBV6-1 to TRBJ2-1; D ambiguous. Material for sequencing was PBMCs. For the CDR3, the DNA is TGTGCCACTCACTGGGGCTACAATGAGCAGTTCTTC. It yields the protein CATHWGYNEQFF.